What follows are 8 T cell receptor beta chains derived from one specimen sequenced in a study of blood T cell repertoires in COVID-19. Repertoires were generated with immunoSEQ multiplex PCR, while TCRdb's copy carries only in-frame clones and drops some. Among fewer than 200,000 clones listed, around 80% were seen once. Material for sequencing was PBMCs or T cells enriched from blood (not recorded which). Receptors originate from a woman between 45 and 65 years old who had recovered from COVID-19.

The chain couples TRBV7-9 to TRBJ2-1; 7 bases line up with TRBD2. V dropped 3 bases and J dropped 2; count of bases not matched to a gene: 4. The CDR3 length is 15 residues. The germline CDR1 and CDR2 sequences are SEHNR and FQNEAQ (reference sequence). DNA of the CDR3: TGTGCCAGCAGCTTTGCGGGAGTTGCCTACAATGAGCAGTTCTTC. Translated: CASSFAGVAYNEQFF.

This chain connects TRBV6-5 to TRBJ1-2, with D tentatively TRBD1 (5 bases). This CDR3 is 15 amino acids long. From germline, CDR1 is MNHEY and CDR2 SVGAGI. V lost 2 bases and J 8 bases, leaving 18 bases between the germline ends. DNA of the CDR3: TGTGCCAGCAGTTACGAGGCAGGGCGAATGGGCGGCTACACCTTC. Translating it yields CASSYEAGRMGGYTF.

The V gene is TRBV7-6, the J gene TRBJ2-7; D unresolved. V was pared by 0 bases and J by 2 bases, with 8 bases between. Germline lookup yields CDR1 SGHVS and CDR2 FNYEAQ. This CDR3 is 14 amino acids long. The CDR3 region has the DNA TGTGCCAGCAGCTTAGCGCTGCAGACCTACGAGCAGTACTTC. This translates into CASSLALQTYEQYF.

The chain links TRBV28 to TRBJ2-3; 12 bases match TRBD2. This CDR3 spans 17 amino acids. CDR1 is MDHEN and CDR2 is SYDVKM in the germline V gene. V lost 5 bases to trimming and J lost 1 base; unmatched junction nucleotides: 7. Written as DNA, the CDR3 is TGTGCCAGCAGTAGCCAGGCTAGCGGGAGGGGCACAGATACGCAGTATTTT. It specifies CASSSQASGRGTDTQYF.

The CDR3 reads CSVQGQGDTGELFF. The CDR3 nucleotides read TGCAGCGTTCAAGGACAGGGTGACACCGGGGAGCTGTTTTTT. This chain connects TRBV29-1 to TRBJ2-2, with 8 bases lining up with TRBD1. The CDR3 extends over 14 amino acids. V lost 5 bases and J lost 3; bases outside the gene matches: 5. Per the germline V gene, CDR1 is SQVTM and CDR2 is ANQGSEA.

V usage is TRBV3-1 (or the pseudogene TRBV3-2) and J usage is TRBJ1-1; 7 nucleotides align to TRBD1. Unmatched junction bases numbered 11, after V lost 0 bases and J lost 1 base. The CDR3 is 18 amino acids. Germline V gene lookup returns CDR1 LGHDT and CDR2 YNNKEL (reference sequence). The CDR3 DNA follows: TGTGCCAGCAGCCAAGAAAGGGGGCGCGGGGCGCGGAACACTGAAGCTTTCTTT. It encodes CASSQERGRGARNTEAFF.

This clone was found a few times. The rearrangement links TRBV11-2 to TRBJ2-7, with D maybe TRBD1 (6 bases). Trimming shortened V by 5 bases and J by 2 bases, and 13 bases separated the two germline ends. The CDR3 spans 14 residues. The germline gives CDR1 SGHAT, CDR2 FQNNGV. In DNA, the CDR3 is TGTGCCAGCAGCAGCTCTGACAGGCCCTACGAGCAGTACTTC. Translated, it gives CASSSSDRPYEQYF. The full variable domain, with the rest looked up from reference TRBV11-2 and TRBJ2-7, is EAGVAQSPRYKIIEKRQSVAFWCNPISGHATLYWYQQILGQGPKLLIQFQNNGVVDDSQLPKDRFSAERLKGVDSTLKIQPAKLEDSAVYLCASSSSDRPYEQYFGPGTRLTVT.

The chain carries TRBV19 and TRBJ1-2; 7 bases are a match to TRBD1. The length of the CDR3 is 12 residues. Germline CDR1 LNHDA, CDR2 SQIVND (reference sequence). After removal of 6 bases from V and 9 bases from J, the junction contained 7 bases not matched to a gene. In DNA form, the CDR3 reads TGTGCCAGTAGGACAGGGCCTATGAGCTACACCTTC. This encodes CASRTGPMSYTF.